These 21 T cell receptor beta chains were all obtained from the same sample, sequenced in a study of identical twins. MiXCR was run by TCRdb on the 5' RACE reads, yielding one entry per CDR3 protein. The sample contains hundreds of thousands of distinct CDR3 sequences, roughly 12% of which appear only once. A further study also used this sample, focusing on yellow fever vaccine responses in identical twins.

Material: CD8+ T cells sorted from blood. Receptors originate from a woman aged 18-35 years in good health.

The chain employs TRBV11-2 and TRBJ2-3, with D unresolved. The germline CDR1 and CDR2 sequences are SGHAT and FQNNGV. Trimming took off 2 bases at V and 0 bases at J, with 12 bases between the two ends. The CDR3 extends over 16 amino acids. CDR3 sequence reads: CASSLRAIGSTDTQYF. DNA of the CDR3: TGTGCCAGCAGCTTAAGAGCGATCGGAAGCACAGATACGCAGTATTTT.

This clonotype occurred a few times. The rearrangement uses TRBV27 and TRBJ2-5, with 12 bases that match TRBD2. The V segment lost 5 bases and the J segment 6 bases; nucleotides outside the gene matches: 4. Germline CDR1 MNHEY, CDR2 SMNVEV (reference sequence). This CDR3 is built from 14 residues. The CDR3 sequence is CASSPTSGGQTQYF. The CDR3, as DNA: TGTGCCAGCAGTCCCACTAGCGGGGGGCAGACCCAGTACTTC.

The J gene is TRBJ2-1, the V gene TRBV7-9, with 8 bases lining up with TRBD1. Trimming removed 10 bases from V and 4 bases from J; junction bases left unmatched: 6. CDR1 SEHNR and CDR2 FQNEAQ come from the germline V gene (reference sequence). CDR3 size: 13 residues. The CDR3 is CAIGQGAYNEQFF. The CDR3 DNA sequence: TGTGCCATCGGCCAGGGGGCATACAATGAGCAGTTCTTC.

The V gene is TRBV7-2, the J gene TRBJ2-1; TRBD2 agrees at 12 bases. Germline loops: CDR1 SGHTA, CDR2 FQGNSA. Trimming cost V 5 bases and J 7 bases; bases outside gene matches: 9. The CDR3 spans 16 residues. The CDR3, as DNA: TGTGCCAGCAGCGTGGAGCTAGCGGGAGGGAGGAATGAGCAGTTCTTC. Translating gives CASSVELAGGRNEQFF.

In its sample, this clonotype was seen many times. The chain joins TRBV3-1 to TRBJ2-1; a weak D match, TRBD2 (5 bases). Germline CDR1 is LGHDT and CDR2 is YNNKEL (reference sequence). CDR3 length: 14 residues. V shed 5 bases and J shed 9 bases, with 17 bases lying between them. The CDR3 nucleotides read TGTGCCAGCAGCACCGGGCCAACGGGAAGTGAGCAGTTCTTC. Its protein product is CASSTGPTGSEQFF.

Here the CDR3 DNA reads TGTGCCAGCAGAACCCCCAAAGACAGGGCCCACAATGAGCAGTTCTTC. As protein: CASRTPKDRAHNEQFF. The genes are TRBV2 and TRBJ2-1, with TRBD1 matching 7 bases. J lost 5 bases, V lost 6 bases, and 13 bases had no gene match. This CDR3 is built from 16 residues. CDR1 SNHLY and CDR2 FYNNEI come from the germline V gene.

In regard to this clonotype: A read error is likely, as this CDR3 ends without the conserved phenylalanine or tryptophan. This rearrangement joins TRBV2 to TRBJ2-5; D is tentatively TRBD1 or TRBD2 (6 bases each). This CDR3 has 12 amino acids. Deletions cut 6 bases from V and 5 bases from J, with 10 bases between. Per germline, CDR1 SNHLY and CDR2 FYNNEI. DNA for the CDR3: TGTGCCAGCAGGGGGGGCGTGGAGACCCAGTACCTC. It codes for CASRGGVETQYL.

As DNA, the CDR3 is TGTGCCAGCAGCGCAGACCCACAAGAGACCCAGTACTTC. This codes for CASSADPQETQYF. The chain links TRBV9 to TRBJ2-5; D is unclear. The CDR3 totals 13 residues. Deletions cut 3 bases from V and 2 bases from J, with 8 bases between. Germline V gene lookup returns CDR1 SGDLS and CDR2 YYNGEE.

The chain recombines TRBV9 with TRBJ2-7; 11 positions agree with TRBD1. Trimming removed 0 bases from V and 4 bases from J; junction bases left unmatched: 3. Looked up from germline, CDR1 is SGDLS and CDR2 is YYNGEE. The CDR3 extends over 15 amino acids. The CDR3 nucleotides are TGTGCCAGCAGCGTAGACGGGACAGGGGGTTACGAGCAGTACTTC. Amino acids: CASSVDGTGGYEQYF.

V gene TRBV20-1 combines with J gene TRBJ1-1; D unclear. V lost 2 bases, J lost 1 base, and 8 bases lay in between. The CDR3 sequence is 13 residues long. In germline, CDR1 is DFQATT, CDR2 SNEGSKA (reference sequence). The CDR3 DNA is TGCAGTGCTAGAAGCCCGAGGAACACTGAAGCTTTCTTT. It codes for CSARSPRNTEAFF.

In its sample, this clonotype was seen many times. The V and J genes are TRBV14 and TRBJ1-4, with D unclear. V dropped 1 base and J dropped 4 bases, with 4 bases sitting between them. This CDR3 comprises 13 residues. From germline, CDR1 is SGHDN and CDR2 FVKESK. The CDR3 DNA reads as TGTGCCAGCAGCCAAGGGCTTAATGAAAAACTGTTTTTT. Encoded protein: CASSQGLNEKLFF.

J is TRBJ2-3 and V is TRBV27; possibly TRBD2 for D (6 bases). V was trimmed by 6 bases and J by 6 bases, leaving 22 bases between them. The CDR3 consists of 16 residues. CDR1 is MNHEY and CDR2 is SMNVEV in the germline V gene (reference sequence). This chain's CDR3 is CASSPTGTLPIDTQYF. The CDR3 DNA follows: TGTGCCAGCAGCCCAACCGGGACTCTTCCGATCGATACGCAGTATTTT.

The CDR3 region has the DNA TGCAGTGCTCTACCCCCCCCGCGGGCTAGCGGGATAGAGACCCAGTACTTC. Translating it yields CSALPPPRASGIETQYF. The rearrangement links TRBV20-1 to TRBJ2-5, with 9 nucleotides matching TRBD2. The trim removed 5 bases at V and 4 bases at J, leaving 17 bases unmatched. This CDR3 contains 17 residues. Germline CDR1 is DFQATT and CDR2 is SNEGSKA (reference sequence).

V and J are TRBV9 and TRBJ2-1, with 8 bases matching TRBD2. CDR1 and CDR2 (germline): SGDLS, YYNGEE. The CDR3 sequence is 13 residues long. Losses at the gene ends were 7 bases for V and 5 bases for J; bases not matched to a gene: 5. The CDR3 nucleotides are TGTGCCAGCGGGGGACTAGAACACAATGAGCAGTTCTTC. It translates to CASGGLEHNEQFF.

This clonotype has just a few counts. This chain joins TRBV7-9 and TRBJ1-2; weak D call: TRBD1 (5 bases). Trimming took off 8 bases at V and 6 bases at J, with 10 bases between the two ends. The CDR3 is 11 amino acids. Germline V gene data show CDR1 as SEHNR and CDR2 as FQNEAQ (reference sequence). CDR3 in amino acids: CASARGDGYTF. The CDR3 DNA follows: TGTGCCAGCGCAAGGGGAGATGGCTACACCTTC.

This clonotype was observed a handful of times. The genes are TRBV2 and TRBJ2-3, with TRBD2 identical over 10 bases. This CDR3 is built from 15 residues. V trimming: 1 base; J trimming: 5 bases; junction bases outside the gene matches: 3. Per germline, CDR1 SNHLY and CDR2 FYNNEI. The CDR3 DNA is TGTGCCAGCAGTGAAGGGACTAGCGGTAGAGATACGCAGTATTTT. Translation gives CASSEGTSGRDTQYF.

The chain joins TRBV28 to TRBJ2-5; 7 positions agree with TRBD2. Germline V lookup: CDR1 MDHEN, CDR2 SYDVKM. The CDR3 is made up of 15 amino acids. The trim removed 4 bases at V and 1 base at J, leaving 6 bases unmatched. The CDR3 DNA reads as TGTGCCAGCAGTTACGGACTAGGGAGCCAAGAGACCCAGTACTTC. As protein: CASSYGLGSQETQYF. Full variable domain (missing parts from reference TRBV28 and TRBJ2-5): DVKVTQSSRYLVKRTGEKVFLECVQDMDHENMFWYRQDPGLGLRLIYFSYDVKMKEKGDIPEGYSVSREKKERFSLILESASTNQTSMYLCASSYGLGSQETQYFGPGTRLLVL.

The gene calls are TRBV20-1 and TRBJ2-1; D could derive from TRBD1 or TRBD2 (6 bases each). Germline values: CDR1 DFQATT, CDR2 SNEGSKA (reference sequence). The CDR3 is made up of 11 amino acids. Trimming shortened V by 5 bases and J by 8 bases, and 10 bases separated the two germline ends. The CDR3, as DNA: TGCAGTGCTCGGAGGGGGGATGAGCAGTTCTTC. Protein product: CSARRGDEQFF.

Only a few counts were recorded for this clonotype. J is TRBJ2-5 and V is TRBV15, with a tentative D call TRBD2 (6 bases). Germline-derived CDR1 and CDR2 are LNHNV and YYDKDF (reference sequence). This CDR3 comprises 15 residues. V was cut by 0 bases and J by 2 bases, with 10 bases left in between. The CDR3 region has the DNA TGTGCCACCAGCAGAGAAGGACTAAAACAAGAGACCCAGTACTTC. It translates to CATSREGLKQETQYF. Drawing the rest from reference TRBV15 and TRBJ2-5, the complete variable domain is DAMVIQNPRYQVTQFGKPVTLSCSQTLNHNVMYWYQQKSSQAPKLLFHYYDKDFNNEADTPDNFQSRRPNTSFCFLDIRSPGLGDTAMYLCATSREGLKQETQYFGPGTRLLVL.

The V call is TRBV6-2 or TRBV6-3, the J call TRBJ1-3, with a possible D match to TRBD1 (6 bases). Trimming pared 7 bases from V and 0 bases from J, leaving 13 bases between. The germline CDR1 and CDR2 sequences are MNHEY and SVGEGT. The CDR3 covers 15 residues. This chain's CDR3 is CASNEDSSSGNTIYF. The CDR3, as DNA: TGTGCCAGCAACGAGGACAGCAGCTCTGGAAACACCATATATTTT.

This chain connects TRBV18 to TRBJ2-1; TRBD2 matches at 14 bases. V gave up 3 bases and J gave up 8 bases; unmatched junction bases: 6. This CDR3 has 16 amino acids. Germline V gene lookup returns CDR1 KGHSH and CDR2 LQKENI. The CDR3 DNA reads as TGTGCCAGCTCACCGACTAGCGGGAGGGCCGGGGATGAGCAGTTCTTC. It codes for CASSPTSGRAGDEQFF.